This T cell receptor beta chain was observed in a study of blood T cell repertoires in COVID-19. Study at large: The cDNA or gDNA used as material had been derived from T cells, B-cell-depleted T cells, or PBMCs.

Sequencing used immunoSEQ multiplex PCR; TCRdb keeps in-frame clones, though not all of them. The profile shows 60,000 to 85,000 clones, 87% of them singletons. During active infection, Seattle patients enrolled and were then monitored through disease. Germline CDR1 is SGHRS and CDR2 is YFSETQ. V lost 0 bases to trimming and J lost 2 bases; unmatched junction nucleotides: 5. CDR3 length equals 16 residues. The rearrangement joins TRBV5-1 to TRBJ2-1, with 7 bases fitting TRBD2. This TCR derives from a woman aged 50 to 60 with COVID-19, enrolled during active disease. The sample consisted of peripheral blood. Here the CDR3 DNA reads TGCGCCAGCAGCTTGGGGCCTAGCGGAACCTACAATGAGCAGTTCTTC. Translation gives CASSLGPSGTYNEQFF.